One TCR beta chain is described in this entry. Relative to the germline gene, one junction end is altered; a read error may explain this. Generated by immunoSEQ multiplex PCR, the TCRdb table keeps only in-frame clones and is missing some. The data show more than 140,000 clones, roughly nine tenths seen once. The germline CDR1 and CDR2 sequences are MNHEY and SVGAGI. CDR3 size: 16 residues. This specimen comes from a study of control samples from healthy donors and cancer patients. The V call is TRBV6-5, the J call TRBJ2-2; a possible D gene is TRBD2 (5 bases). Sequencing used blood. This TCR was sampled from a man between 18 and 29 years old in good health. The CDR3 is CASRYSPLAGPGELFF. CDR3 DNA: TGTGCCAGCCGTTACTCCCCGCTAGCAGGCCCAGGGGAGCTGTTTTTT.